This TCR beta chain derives from a study of T cells in Graves' hyperthyroidism and ophthalmopathy. Study summary: Peripheral blood sampling occurred at initial diagnosis, before any treatment.

This clonotype has ten or more counts. Its specificity is not known. Study-wide findings and caveats: The authors' 13 V-J model separated ophthalmopathy from stable hyperthyroidism. Most thyroid clonotypes that were expanded above 0.001 also turned up in blood. The model made its ophthalmopathy prediction, and onset followed a median approximately 6 months later.

TCR beta CDR3 regions were amplified from RNA. First-round RT-PCR targeting the TCR CDR3 was performed with the HTBI primer set. A single record per CDR3 protein comes from TCRdb applying MiXCR to the multiplex PCR reads. The sample has 450,000 to 650,000 distinct CDR3 sequences; 14% are singletons. V was trimmed by 2 bases and J by 0 bases, leaving 8 bases between them. CDR1 and CDR2 (germline): MDHEN, SYDVKM. The CDR3 covers 16 residues. The chain joins TRBV28 to TRBJ2-6; unclear D gene. Input material: blood. The receptor was derived from a woman between 18 and 30 years old with Graves' ophthalmopathy. The CDR3 loop reads CASSLMDLSGANVLTF. The DNA of the CDR3 is TGTGCCAGCAGTTTAATGGATCTCTCTGGGGCCAACGTCCTGACTTTC.